This T cell receptor beta chain was sequenced in a study of shared T cell receptors in the human thymus (dated by TCRdb to the early 2020s). Broadly, across the study: The study examined how self-reactive, shared T-cell receptor alpha chains are generated in the human thymus.

Details on this clone: Its antigen is still unknown. One base away there is no much larger clone; base qualities are not given.

The library was built by means of the immunoSEQ multiplex PCR assay. TCRdb limited this immuneACCESS table to in-frame rearrangements with V and J called. A share of clones is missing; checked studies link under half to unresolved V genes, and the rest is unexplained. Counted in this sample were 640,000 or so clones; more than 70% of them appeared once. Of the sample, about 0.0094% is held by the ten largest clones. The germline V gene yields SGHDT for CDR1 and YYEEEE for CDR2. The CDR3 numbers 13 residues from cysteine through phenylalanine. The sequence is cut down to CDR3 DNA, 39 bases in frame from base 1. Germline trimming amounts to 4 bases on V and 4 bases on J, with 2 as the count of junction bases outside the gene matches. These data were likewise used in another study, on human thymus T cells. Per the second study: Immunologically healthy infants undergoing open corrective cardiac surgery for congenital heart defects in Finland were used as donors. Thymus tissue was collected as surgical resects that were removed during corrective cardiac surgery. Biased V and J gene segment usage appeared to be present in both thymic and peripheral blood repertoires. The related research reported highly overlapping thymic TCR repertoires among unrelated individuals. The study characterized TCR alpha and beta repertoires from about 8 infant thymus samples and a few related peripheral blood samples. Donor ages ranged from about 6 to 250 days, and the cohort comprised more than 5 male and two female infants. Thymocytes were mechanically released from the tissue and were stored as pellets of roughly 9.5-30 million cells at -70 degrees C. A QIAsymphony instrument was used to extract genomic DNA from the frozen cell pellets. The immunoSEQ multiplex PCR assay was used to amplify the TCRB and TCRAD loci from a standardized quantity of quality-controlled genomic DNA. The amplicons covered the V(D)J region and were long enough to include the CDR3 and to identify the V and J genes. The commercial immunoSEQ service was used to sequence amplicons on an Illumina platform. Primer bias and sequencing errors were corrected using previously described methods, and TCRAD and TCRB definitions followed the IMGT database. The repertoires were analysed using immunoSEQ Analyzer 3.0 and VDJTools for basic statistics, V/J segment usage, diversity estimates, rarefaction and pairwise overlap. Diversity was estimated with Chao1, ChaoE, Efron-Thisted, Shannon and inverse Simpson indices, and also on datasets down-sampled to the smallest sample. Repertoire overlap was assessed by strict matching of CDR3 nucleotide sequence, V gene and J gene, and clustering was done by Jaccard-based multidimensional scaling. On average, thymus samples yielded about 810,000 unique TCRB clonotypes, whereas blood samples yielded around 84,000.

The clonotype was recovered from a boy younger than two with a congenital heart defect. Donor details come from another sample of the same person, matched by shared clones. The chain links TRBV5-6 with TRBJ1-2, with TRBD1 matching 9 junction bases. The sequencing input was thymocytes. The sequenced DNA is TGTGCCAGCAGCCCGGACAGGGGCTATGGCTACACCTTC. The encoded protein is CASSPDRGYGYTF.